The 30 T cell receptor beta chains in this list originate from one sample, sequenced in a study of post-analysis software for immune sequencing data (dated by TCRdb to the mid-2010s). On the study overall, not on this receptor specifically: Patients showed significantly higher frequencies than controls for a handful of TRBV segments, among them TRBV5-6, TRBV5-1 and TRBV20-1.

The library came from PCR. Instrument used: Illumina HiSeq 2500. To reduce PCR and sequencing biases, unique molecular identifiers were built into the TCR beta cDNA libraries. TCRdb redid the processing of the public reads, applying fastp at Q25 and MiXCR, and retained in-frame beta chains. Every entry covers one CDR3 protein and lists the most common genes and DNA from its rows. The sample table holds about 560,000 distinct CDR3 sequences, of which 44% were seen once. Clones ranked in the top ten supply roughly 1.8% of the sample. No antigen has been assigned to these receptors. Material: blood. These receptors were collected from a girl between 5 and 17 years old with multiple sclerosis.

This clonotype was counted between two and nine times. The rearrangement joins TRBV6-1 to TRBJ2-1; D may be TRBD1 (6 bases). Germline V gene data show CDR1 as MNHNS and CDR2 as SASEGT. This CDR3 has 14 residues. With 9 bases removed from V and 3 bases from J, the gap between germline ends came to 15 bases. The CDR3 nucleotides are TGTGCCAGTTTACAGGGAAAGCTCTACAATGAGCAGTTCTTC. Encoded protein: CASLQGKLYNEQFF.

J is TRBJ2-7 and V is TRBV5-1; D tentatively reads TRBD1 or TRBD2 (6 bases each). The germline V gene has CDR1 SGHRS and CDR2 YFSETQ. This CDR3 has 17 residues. The V end lost 0 bases, the J end lost 1 base, and 17 bases lay between the germline ends. CDR3 in DNA: TGCGCCAGCAGCTTGGGGACGACGGGGGACATATCCTACGAGCAGTACTTC. Its protein is CASSLGTTGDISYEQYF.

This clonotype was picked up a small number of times. This chain connects TRBV12-3 or TRBV12-4 to TRBJ1-6, with a possible D match to TRBD1 (5 bases). The ends were cut back, 6 bases at V and 7 bases at J, with 16 bases in the middle. The CDR3 totals 15 residues. CDR3: CASRARVGTNSPLHF. For the CDR3, the DNA is TGTGCCAGCAGAGCGAGGGTGGGGACGAATTCACCCCTCCACTTT.

The chain links TRBV4-1 to TRBJ2-7; D unresolved. The CDR3 is 12 residues long. Germline V gene lookup returns CDR1 MGHRA and CDR2 YSYEKL. The V end lost 4 bases, the J end lost 2 bases, and 6 bases lay between the germline ends. This CDR3 is CASSPDAYEQYF. CDR3 coding DNA: TGCGCCAGCAGCCCCGACGCCTACGAGCAGTACTTC.

V and J are TRBV15 and TRBJ2-1; D ambiguous. This CDR3 comprises 13 residues. CDR1 LNHNV and CDR2 YYDKDF come from the germline V gene (reference sequence). Trimming left V 9 bases short and J 3 bases short, with 12 bases between. The CDR3 region has the DNA TGTGCCACAAGTGAAGGGATCTACAATGAGCAGTTCTTC. Translated, it gives CATSEGIYNEQFF. Full variable domain (remainder filled in from reference TRBV15 and TRBJ2-1): DAMVIQNPRYQVTQFGKPVTLSCSQTLNHNVMYWYQQKSSQAPKLLFHYYDKDFNNEADTPDNFQSRRPNTSFCFLDIRSPGLGDTAMYLCATSEGIYNEQFFGPGTRLTVL.

The chain employs TRBV20-1 and TRBJ2-5; D assignment may be TRBD1 or TRBD2 (5 bases each). CDR1 DFQATT and CDR2 SNEGSKA come from the germline V gene (reference sequence). V was clipped by 6 bases and J by 4 bases, with 21 bases between them. The CDR3 has 15 residues. CDR3 nucleotides: TGCAGTGCCAAGGGGTTCGGGCGGGCCAGAGAGACCCAGTACTTC. Its translation: CSAKGFGRARETQYF.

The V gene is TRBV5-4, the J gene TRBJ2-7; 11 bases are a match to TRBD2. Losses at the gene ends were 4 bases for V and 0 bases for J; bases not matched to a gene: 12. The CDR3 has 18 amino acids. Germline V gene sequence: CDR1 SGHNT, CDR2 YYREEE (reference sequence). As DNA, the CDR3 is TGTGCCAGCAGCCCCTCTGGGGCTAGCGGGGGGTACTCCTACGAGCAGTACTTC. Translation gives CASSPSGASGGYSYEQYF. Complete variable domain (other parts from reference TRBV5-4 and TRBJ2-7): ETGVTQSPTHLIKTRGQQVTLRCSSQSGHNTVSWYQQALGQGPQFIFQYYREEENGRGNFPPRFSGLQFPNYSSELNVNALELDDSALYLCASSPSGASGGYSYEQYFGPGTRLTVT.

This clonotype occurred many times. The V and J genes are TRBV12-3 or TRBV12-4 and TRBJ2-7, with TRBD1 matching 7 bases. With V trimmed by 6 bases and J by 6 bases, 14 bases remained unmatched. CDR3 size: 15 residues. This CDR3 is CASSTQTGVLPEQYF. Written as DNA, the CDR3 is TGTGCCAGCAGCACACAAACAGGGGTCCTCCCCGAGCAGTACTTC.

The chain has TRBV5-5 and TRBJ1-5; D is unclear. The germline V and J ends were trimmed by 2 bases and 0 bases, with 12 bases remaining between them. The CDR3 is 16 amino acids. Germline V gene data show CDR1 as SGHKS and CDR2 as YYEKEE (reference sequence). For the CDR3, the DNA is TGTGCCAGCAGCTTTGAGGCAGCTTATAGCAATCAGCCCCAGCATTTT. This sequence encodes CASSFEAAYSNQPQHF.

This clonotype was recorded only once. The rearrangement joins TRBV5-1 to TRBJ2-5; TRBD2 agrees at 7 bases. From germline, CDR1 is SGHRS and CDR2 YFSETQ. The CDR3 covers 16 residues. V shed 0 bases, J shed 11 bases, and the junction held 16 bases outside the gene matches. The CDR3 spells CASSLARLAPIDEQYF. The CDR3 DNA follows: TGCGCCAGCAGCTTGGCAAGACTAGCTCCCATCGATGAGCAGTACTTC.

This chain uses TRBV7-9 with TRBJ1-5; weak D call: TRBD1 (6 bases). Germline V gene data show CDR1 as SEHNR and CDR2 as FQNEAQ (reference sequence). Deletions cut 1 base from V and 6 bases from J, with 13 bases between. This CDR3 comprises 15 residues. The CDR3 coding sequence is TGTGCCAGCAGCTTAGGAGGGGGGAGGGGTCAGCCCCAGCATTTT. It codes for CASSLGGGRGQPQHF.

This clonotype has more than one count but fewer than ten. The V and J genes are TRBV5-1 and TRBJ2-7; a possible D gene is TRBD1 (7 bases). From germline, CDR1 is SGHRS and CDR2 YFSETQ. V was clipped by 4 bases and J by 3 bases, with 20 bases between them. The CDR3 is 16 amino acids. CDR3 nucleotides: TGCGCCAGCAGCCTGAGCCTGGACAGGACTATCTACGAGCAGTACTTC. Translation gives CASSLSLDRTIYEQYF.

V and J are TRBV6-1 and TRBJ1-1; possible D gene TRBD1, 6 bases. The germline V gene encodes CDR1 MNHNS and CDR2 SASEGT. This CDR3 is 14 amino acids long. CDR3 amino acids: CALGRGYVNTEAFF. The CDR3 DNA reads TGTGCTTTAGGCAGGGGATACGTGAACACTGAAGCTTTCTTT.

CDR3 amino acids: CASGPRRPFAYTF. The CDR3 coding sequence is TGTGCCAGCGGACCGAGGAGGCCTTTCGCCTACACCTTC. The V call is TRBV12-3 or TRBV12-4, the J call TRBJ1-2; D is unresolved. The CDR3 extends over 13 amino acids. Trimming took 8 bases from V and 10 from J, leaving 20 bases between them.

The chain carries TRBV6-1 and TRBJ1-5; D not resolved. The CDR3 is 11 amino acids. Germline lookup yields CDR1 MNHNS and CDR2 SASEGT. Trimming took 6 bases from V and 9 from J, leaving 9 bases between them. The CDR3 is CASREGMPQHF. Here the CDR3 DNA reads TGTGCCAGCAGGGAGGGCATGCCCCAGCATTTT.

The J gene is TRBJ2-1, the V gene TRBV5-1, with 7 bases that match TRBD2. V shed 5 bases and J 8 bases; nucleotides not matched to a gene: 10. This CDR3 spans 14 amino acids. Germline CDR1 is SGHRS and CDR2 is YFSETQ. As DNA, the CDR3 is TGCGCCAGCAGAAGGGGCGGGAGTTCTGATGAGCAGTTCTTC. This sequence encodes CASRRGGSSDEQFF.

The CDR3 region is CASSPGTRDWDEQYF. The CDR3 nucleotides read TGTGCCAGCAGCCCCGGGACTAGGGATTGGGACGAGCAGTACTTC. The chain employs TRBV12-3 or TRBV12-4 and TRBJ2-4; 8 bases fit TRBD2. The end of the DNA is better explained by TRBJ2-7, so the J call may be wrong. This CDR3 has 15 amino acids.

There are a few counts of this clonotype. J is TRBJ2-1 and V is TRBV24-1, with a possible D match to TRBD1 (7 bases). The length of the CDR3 is 16 residues. V dropped 4 bases and J dropped 4 bases, with 16 bases sitting between them. In germline, CDR1 is KGHDR, CDR2 SFDVKD. CDR3 DNA sequence: TGTGCCACCAGTGACCCCCAGGGGGGCCTGTACAATGAGCAGTTCTTC. The encoded protein is CATSDPQGGLYNEQFF.

The chain has TRBV12-3 or TRBV12-4 and TRBJ1-6, with a possible D match to TRBD1 (6 bases). Trimming left V 6 bases short and J 7 bases short, with 13 bases between. The CDR3 covers 14 residues. This CDR3 reads CASSAGQTNSPLHF. The CDR3, as DNA: TGTGCCAGCAGCGCAGGACAGACGAATTCACCCCTCCACTTT.

V usage is TRBV12-3 or TRBV12-4 and J usage is TRBJ1-2; no clear D. The CDR3 totals 13 residues. V was clipped by 8 bases and J by 0 bases, with 10 bases between them. The CDR3 DNA reads as TGTGCCAGCTACTCCCCTTCTAACTATGGCTACACCTTC. Residues: CASYSPSNYGYTF.

This clonotype occurred a few times. The chain recombines TRBV12-3 or TRBV12-4 with TRBJ2-5, with D perhaps matching TRBD2 (7 bases). Trimming cost V 5 bases and J 3 bases, with 10 bases left between them. CDR3 size: 13 residues. The CDR3 loop reads CASSGGAEETQYF. CDR3 nucleotide sequence: TGTGCCAGCAGTGGGGGGGCGGAAGAGACCCAGTACTTC.

On this clonotype itself: The junction shows a germline mismatch at one end, possibly a read error. This rearrangement joins TRBV20-1 to TRBJ2-5, with D tentatively TRBD1 (5 bases). The germline V gene encodes CDR1 DFQATT and CDR2 SNEGSKA (reference sequence). The CDR3 is 17 residues long. The DNA of the CDR3 is TGCAGTGCTAGTAGTGATGTACGAGACAGCATGCAAGGGACCCAGTACTTC. Its protein product is CSASSDVRDSMQGTQYF.

This chain uses TRBV7-3 with TRBJ2-1, with D tentatively TRBD2 (7 bases). This CDR3 is 16 amino acids long. Germline values: CDR1 SGHTA, CDR2 FQGTGA. Trimming cost V 5 bases and J 3 bases, with 17 bases left between them. The CDR3 is CASSLGGGGLYNEQFF. CDR3 DNA sequence: TGTGCCAGCAGCCTAGGAGGGGGGGGCCTCTACAATGAGCAGTTCTTC.

The chain uses TRBV7-9 and TRBJ2-1; TRBD1 aligns across 8 bases. Germline-derived CDR1 and CDR2 are SEHNR and FQNEAQ (reference sequence). This CDR3 comprises 15 residues. After removal of 7 bases from V and 6 bases from J, the junction contained 11 bases not matched to a gene. The CDR3 sequence: CASNTKRDRGNEQFF. CDR3 coding DNA: TGTGCCAGCAACACCAAACGAGACAGGGGCAATGAGCAGTTCTTC.

V gene TRBV7-9 combines with J gene TRBJ2-1; D might be TRBD1 (5 bases). The germline V and J ends were trimmed by 5 bases and 7 bases, with 9 bases remaining between them. The germline V gene encodes CDR1 SEHNR and CDR2 FQNEAQ (reference sequence). The CDR3 covers 12 residues. The CDR3 sequence: CASSAQGNEQFF. The CDR3 DNA sequence: TGTGCCAGCAGCGCCCAGGGAAATGAGCAGTTCTTC.

A few counts support this clonotype. This sequence joins TRBV5-1 and TRBJ1-2; tentatively, D is TRBD1 (5 bases). Germline V gene data show CDR1 as SGHRS and CDR2 as YFSETQ. The CDR3 is 13 amino acids. The V end lost 4 bases, the J end lost 8 bases, and 15 bases lay between the germline ends. In DNA form, the CDR3 reads TGCGCCAGCAGCCCGAGGCCGGGGGAAGGCTACACCTTC. As protein: CASSPRPGEGYTF.

The rearrangement joins TRBV20-1 to TRBJ2-1; the match to TRBD2 covers 10 bases. The CDR3 extends over 13 amino acids. Germline V gene lookup returns CDR1 DFQATT and CDR2 SNEGSKA (reference sequence). Germline trimming cut 5 bases from V and 5 bases from J; bases unmatched to any gene: 3. CDR3 sequence reads: CSALGLADNEQFF. CDR3 nucleotides: TGCAGTGCTCTCGGACTAGCGGACAATGAGCAGTTCTTC.

In this sample, this clonotype turned up a few times. The chain links TRBV7-9 to TRBJ2-3, with 13 bases that match TRBD2. Germline assignment: CDR1 SEHNR and CDR2 FQNEAQ (reference sequence). With 5 bases clipped from V and 0 bases from J, the junction kept 2 bases outside the gene matches. The CDR3 contains 16 residues. The CDR3 region has the DNA TGTGCCAGCAGCCCGACTAGCGGGAGGAGCACAGATACGCAGTATTTT. Encoded protein: CASSPTSGRSTDTQYF.

The chain carries TRBV18 and TRBJ2-7; the D gene is possibly TRBD1 (5 bases). From germline, CDR1 is KGHSH and CDR2 LQKENI. Between the trimmed V and J ends, which lost 2 bases and 3 bases, there was a span of 14 bases. This CDR3 region has 15 residues. The CDR3 here is CASSPAGRVFYEQYF. The CDR3 DNA reads as TGTGCCAGCTCACCAGCAGGCAGGGTATTCTACGAGCAGTACTTC.

The count of this clonotype is one. Sequence at one end of the junction differs from germline and may be a read error. The chain carries TRBV18 and TRBJ2-1; perhaps TRBD1 as D (6 bases). The CDR3 runs to 15 residues. Germline V lookup: CDR1 KGHSH, CDR2 LQKENI. The CDR3 protein is CASSPPVHRDNEQFF. The CDR3 DNA reads as TGTGCCAGCTCACCACCGGTTCACCGGGACAACGAGCAGTTCTTC.